This note documents a single T cell receptor beta chain sequence. Its antigen is undetermined. The data belong to a study of type 1 regulatory T cells. Via MiXCR, TCRdb re-called the reads, giving one row per CDR3 protein. The sample includes about 68,000 distinct CDR3 sequences, 50% to 70% seen only once; the top ten take 7.6%. Graft donor-derived T-allo10 cells were described as host-alloantigen-specific, anergic, and alloantigen-specifically suppressive. The receptor comes from a human donor in good health. Input material: cultured T cells, either the whole culture or a sorted T cell fraction (not recorded which). Documented subset: Tr1-enriched cell product generated in vitro against host alloantigens.

The CDR3: CASSAGTSQETQYF. For the CDR3, the DNA is TGTGCCAGCAGCGCCGGGACTAGCCAAGAGACCCAGTACTTC. This chain links TRBV9 with TRBJ2-5; 8 bases are a match to TRBD2. Per germline, CDR1 SGDLS and CDR2 YYNGEE. This CDR3 contains 14 residues. The V gene end was trimmed by 3 bases and the J gene end by 1 base; junction bases not matched to a gene: 2.